The present entry profiles one TCR beta chain with its context. The CDR3 totals 14 residues. The V gene's germline CDR1 is SGHRS and CDR2 YFSETQ. Trimming took 4 bases from V and 7 from J; bases not matched to a gene: 8. Followed over time, Seattle patients had been enrolled while infection was active. The data belong to a study of blood T cell repertoires in COVID-19. In the authors' methods: From reference gene primer amplification, estimates of nucleated cell counts were derived. TCRdb's copy holds only in-frame clones and misses some; the assay was immunoSEQ multiplex PCR. V, J and clone size were drawn from that table, and D and trimming were deduced from the DNA. The sample lists 200,000 to 250,000 clones, approximately 85% occurring once.

Material: peripheral blood. The source is a man aged 50 or older with COVID-19, enrolled during active disease. J is TRBJ1-1 and V is TRBV5-1; the match to TRBD1 covers 9 bases. CDR3 bases: TGCGCCAGCAGCCGGGACAGGGCGCAGAGTGAAGCTTTCTTT. Its protein product is CASSRDRAQSEAFF.